Presented here are 8 T cell receptor beta chains from one specimen sequenced in a study of spatial heterogeneity in lung cancer. One entry per CDR3 protein results from TCRdb running MiXCR on the 5' RACE reads. Among 9,500 to 12,000 distinct CDR3 sequences, approximately 6.3% were seen once, and the ten largest hold under 30%. Documented time point: sample taken at primary tumor resection. The sample consisted of PBMCs, taken at surgery. These receptors originate from a male donor with early-stage non-small cell lung cancer.

This clonotype was counted only a few times. This sequence joins TRBV2 and TRBJ2-1; D tentatively reads TRBD1 or TRBD2 (5 bases each). The length of the CDR3 is 13 residues. The germline V gene has CDR1 SNHLY and CDR2 FYNNEI. V was shortened by 9 bases and J by 0 bases, with 9 bases between the two germline ends. The DNA for the CDR3 is TGTGCCAGAGGGACGGACTCCTACAATGAGCAGTTCTTC. Its translation is CARGTDSYNEQFF.

By proportion, this clonotype is medium-sized. The V and J genes are TRBV28 and TRBJ1-2; 8 positions agree with TRBD1. V shed 2 bases, J shed 0 bases, and the junction held 5 bases outside the gene matches. The CDR3 is 16 residues long. Germline V gene sequence: CDR1 MDHEN, CDR2 SYDVKM. The CDR3, as DNA: TGTGCCAGCAGTTTACCCACACAGGGGGCTAACTATGGCTACACCTTC. This codes for CASSLPTQGANYGYTF.

V gene TRBV20-1 combines with J gene TRBJ2-5, with 10 positions matching TRBD2. V shed 0 bases, J shed 2 bases, and the junction held 9 bases outside the gene matches. CDR1 and CDR2 (germline): DFQATT, SNEGSKA (reference sequence). The CDR3 extends over 17 amino acids. The CDR3 sequence: CSARDLLAGVKQETQYF. The CDR3 region has the DNA TGCAGTGCTAGAGATCTCCTAGCGGGAGTAAAGCAAGAGACCCAGTACTTC.

The chain has TRBV9 and TRBJ1-1; D possibly corresponds to TRBD1 (6 bases). Germline values: CDR1 SGDLS, CDR2 YYNGEE. Trimming pared 2 bases from V and 1 base from J, leaving 9 bases between. The CDR3 sequence is 14 residues long. The CDR3 DNA is TGTGCCAGCAGCGTGTTGGACAGGAACACTGAAGCTTTCTTT. Its protein is CASSVLDRNTEAFF.

This clonotype was observed at least ten times. This sequence joins TRBV6-4 and TRBJ2-1, with D unresolved. Trimming cost V 3 bases and J 6 bases, with 12 bases left between them. Germline CDR1 and CDR2: MRHNA and SNTAGT. CDR3 length equals 14 residues. The chain's CDR3 is CASSEGVESNEQFF. The CDR3 coding sequence is TGTGCCAGCAGTGAGGGCGTCGAATCCAATGAGCAGTTCTTC.

The V call is TRBV6-2 or TRBV6-3, the J call TRBJ1-5; unclear D gene. Per germline, CDR1 MNHEY and CDR2 SVGEGT. With 9 bases removed from V and 2 bases from J, the gap between germline ends came to 20 bases. The CDR3 spans 16 residues. The CDR3 region has the DNA TGTGCCAGTTCCCCACCTGGGTCGGGTGGCAATCAGCCCCAGCATTTT. Residues: CASSPPGSGGNQPQHF.

This clonotype is termed medium-sized. This chain connects TRBV20-1 to TRBJ2-3, with D possibly TRBD1 on 6 matching bases. Germline V gene lookup returns CDR1 DFQATT and CDR2 SNEGSKA (reference sequence). Trimming took 0 bases from V and 5 from J, leaving 18 bases between them. The CDR3 is 16 residues long. Written as DNA, the CDR3 is TGCAGTGCTAGAGATCCTAGCAGGGGCCCCCAAGATACGCAGTATTTT. Translated: CSARDPSRGPQDTQYF.

This clonotype was counted a few times. The chain combines TRBV28 with TRBJ1-3; no definite D call. The germline V gene has CDR1 MDHEN and CDR2 SYDVKM. The V gene lost 3 bases and the J gene lost 2 bases, with 8 bases spanning the gap. The CDR3 is 14 amino acids. The CDR3 reads CASSLGGTGNTIYF. The DNA for the CDR3 is TGTGCCAGCAGTTTGGGAGGGACTGGAAACACCATATATTTT.